Below are 6 T cell receptor beta chains sequenced from a single sample in a study of T cells after yellow fever vaccination. TCRdb ran MiXCR on the 5' RACE reads and lists one entry per CDR3 protein. Of 300,000 or so distinct CDR3 sequences in the sample, 10% to 15% were seen once. The sample was CD4+ T cells sorted from PBMCs, taken 45 days after the yellow fever booster vaccination. These receptors all come from a young man who received the YFV17D yellow fever vaccine.

This clonotype was counted a few times. The rearrangement uses TRBV29-1 and TRBJ2-3, with D perhaps matching TRBD1 or TRBD2 (5 bases each). CDR3 length equals 13 residues. V lost 5 bases to trimming and J lost 5 bases, with 14 bases between them. Germline V gene data show CDR1 as SQVTM and CDR2 as ANQGSEA. Here the CDR3 reads CSVRGREIDTQYF. Written as DNA, the CDR3 is TGCAGCGTTAGGGGCAGGGAGATAGATACGCAGTATTTT.

This clonotype came up many times. The chain combines TRBV29-1 with TRBJ2-5; possible D gene TRBD2, 7 bases. V was shortened by 3 bases and J by 4 bases, with 9 bases between the two germline ends. CDR1 is SQVTM and CDR2 is ANQGSEA in the germline V gene. The CDR3 totals 12 residues. The chain's CDR3 is CSVERGLETQYF. The CDR3 DNA sequence: TGCAGCGTTGAGCGGGGGCTAGAGACCCAGTACTTC.

This rearrangement joins TRBV12-3 or TRBV12-4 to TRBJ2-3; D unclear. CDR3 size: 12 residues. The ends were cut back, 6 bases at V and 3 bases at J, with 7 bases in the middle. The CDR3 protein is CASRTVTDTQYF. The CDR3 DNA is TGTGCCAGCAGGACGGTTACAGATACGCAGTATTTT.

The chain is built from TRBV12-3 or TRBV12-4 and TRBJ2-7, with a weak D call TRBD2 (7 bases). The CDR3 is 15 residues long. V lost 5 bases and J lost 0, with 14 bases in between. The CDR3, as DNA: TGTGCCAGCAGTAGGGGGGGGGACGCCTCCTACGAGCAGTACTTC. This translates into CASSRGGDASYEQYF.

This clonotype has only a few counts. The gene calls are TRBV20-1 and TRBJ1-4; D perhaps matches TRBD1 (6 bases). V lost 6 bases, J lost 7 bases, and 15 bases lay in between. The CDR3 covers 13 residues. CDR1 is DFQATT, CDR2 SNEGSKA, per germline (reference sequence). CDR3 nucleotide sequence: TGCAGTGCGACGGGGGACAAGGGTGAAAAACTGTTTTTT. It specifies CSATGDKGEKLFF.

This clonotype was picked up a small number of times. This chain connects TRBV29-1 to TRBJ2-6; maybe TRBD2 (5 bases). CDR3 length: 13 amino acids. Trimming shortened V by 6 bases and J by 1 base, and 7 bases separated the two germline ends. Germline loops: CDR1 SQVTM, CDR2 ANQGSEA. CDR3 in amino acids: CSVAGSGANVLTF. The CDR3 DNA sequence: TGCAGCGTCGCGGGTTCTGGGGCCAACGTCCTGACTTTC.